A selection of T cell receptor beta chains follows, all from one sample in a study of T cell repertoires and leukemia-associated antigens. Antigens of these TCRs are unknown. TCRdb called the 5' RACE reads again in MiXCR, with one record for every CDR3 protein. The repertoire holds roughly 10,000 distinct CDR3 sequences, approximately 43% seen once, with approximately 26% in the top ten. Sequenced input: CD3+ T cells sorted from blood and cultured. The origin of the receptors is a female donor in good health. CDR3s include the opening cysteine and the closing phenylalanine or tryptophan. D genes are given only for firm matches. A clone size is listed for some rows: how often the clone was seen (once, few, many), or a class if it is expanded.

CDR3: CASSLASDFSYEQYF
DNA: TGTGCCAGCAGCTTGGCCTCGGACTTCTCCTACGAGCAGTACTTC
J: TRBJ2-7
size: .
V: TRBV7-2
D: .

CDR3: CAGSERGGYEQYF
DNA: TGTGCCGGCAGTGAACGTGGCGGCTACGAGCAGTACTTC
J: TRBJ2-7
size: .
V: TRBV25-1
D: .

CDR3: CASSLKDSSSSGANVLTF
DNA: TGCGCCAGCAGCTTGAAGGACAGTTCGAGCTCTGGGGCCAACGTCCTGACTTTC
J: TRBJ2-6
size: many
V: TRBV5-1
D: .

CDR3: CSATQGSFSDGYTF
DNA: TGCAGCGCCACCCAGGGTAGTTTTTCGGATGGCTACACCTTC
J: TRBJ1-2
size: .
V: TRBV29-1
D: .

CDR3: CGASGASYEQYF
DNA: TGCGGTGCTAGTGGGGCTTCCTACGAGCAGTACTTC
J: TRBJ2-7
size: .
V: TRBV20-1
D: .

CDR3: CASSLDKQGGMDPYEQYF
DNA: TGTGCCAGCAGCTTAGATAAGCAGGGAGGTATGGACCCCTACGAGCAGTACTTC
J: TRBJ2-7
size: many
V: TRBV7-8
D: .

CDR3: CSANGQQETQYF
DNA: TGCAGTGCTAACGGACAGCAAGAGACCCAGTACTTC
J: TRBJ2-5
size: large
V: TRBV20-1
D: .

CDR3: CAGSQEFSGRSDTQYF
DNA: TGTGCCGGCAGCCAAGAATTTAGCGGGAGATCGGATACGCAGTATTTT
J: TRBJ2-3
size: once
V: TRBV4-2
D: TRBD2

CDR3: CSARDRWRGRVGELFF
DNA: TGCAGTGCTAGAGATCGATGGAGGGGACGGGTCGGGGAGCTGTTTTTT
J: TRBJ2-2
size: medium-sized
V: TRBV20-1
D: .

CDR3: CATRGHGRYEQYF
DNA: TGTGCCACCCGTGGACACGGACGCTACGAGCAGTACTTC
J: TRBJ2-7
size: .
V: TRBV24-1
D: .

CDR3: CSVNDRDRPLAFF
DNA: TGCAGCGTCAATGACCGGGACAGACCCCTTGCTTTCTTT
J: TRBJ1-1
size: medium-sized
V: TRBV29-1
D: TRBD1

CDR3: CASSETALYGYTF
DNA: TGTGCCAGCAGTGAAACAGCACTTTATGGCTACACCTTC
J: TRBJ1-2
size: many
V: TRBV6-1
D: .

CDR3: CVSTRLRSAGTEAFF
DNA: TGTGTCAGCACACGTCTCCGCAGCGCCGGCACCGAAGCTTTCTTT
J: TRBJ1-1
size: .
V: TRBV6-1
D: .

CDR3: CAGRPDRGEAFF
DNA: TGTGCCGGCAGACCGGACAGGGGTGAAGCTTTCTTT
J: TRBJ1-1
size: .
V: TRBV6-5
D: TRBD1

CDR3: CAITRGENQPQHF
DNA: TGTGCCATCACGCGGGGGGAAAATCAGCCCCAGCATTTT
J: TRBJ1-5
size: many
V: TRBV10-3
D: .

CDR3: CAGSQILAGSHEQYF
DNA: TGTGCCGGCAGCCAAATACTAGCGGGATCCCACGAGCAGTACTTC
J: TRBJ2-7
size: .
V: TRBV3-1
D: TRBD2

CDR3: CSATNPTRPKYNEQFF
DNA: TGCAGTGCTACCAATCCAACTAGGCCTAAATACAATGAGCAGTTCTTC
J: TRBJ2-1
size: medium-sized
V: TRBV20-1
D: .

CDR3: CSATPSGSGQYF
DNA: TGCAGTGCTACCCCCTCGGGGTCCGGGCAGTACTTC
J: TRBJ2-7
size: .
V: TRBV20-1
D: .

CDR3: CSVVIQVNTEAFF
DNA: TGCAGCGTCGTTATTCAGGTGAACACTGAAGCTTTCTTT
J: TRBJ1-1
size: few
V: TRBV29-1
D: .

CDR3: CADSLSWARRREQFF
DNA: TGTGCCGACAGTTTAAGTTGGGCTCGGCGCCGGGAGCAGTTCTTC
J: TRBJ2-1
size: .
V: TRBV12-3/TRBV12-4
D: .

CDR3: CASSLGLADSPYNEQYF
DNA: TGTGCCAGCAGTTTAGGGCTAGCGGACAGCCCCTACAATGAGCAGTACTTC
J: TRBJ2-7
size: .
V: TRBV12-3/TRBV12-4
D: .

CDR3: CSARDLASSSYNEQFF
DNA: TGCAGTGCTAGAGATCTTGCGTCGAGCTCCTACAATGAGCAGTTCTTC
J: TRBJ2-1
size: few
V: TRBV20-1
D: .

CDR3: CSARWTISESFFYEQYF
DNA: TGCAGTGCTAGATGGACGATTAGTGAGAGTTTCTTCTACGAGCAGTACTTC
J: TRBJ2-7
size: .
V: TRBV20-1
D: .

CDR3: CASSQVPGLSEQFF
DNA: TGTGCCAGCAGCCAAGTCCCTGGACTTAGTGAGCAGTTCTTC
J: TRBJ2-1
size: medium-sized
V: TRBV4-2
D: .

CDR3: CASSLSSNCGYTF
DNA: TGTGCCAGCAGTTTAAGCAGTAACTGTGGCTACACCTTC
J: TRBJ1-2
size: .
V: TRBV12-3/TRBV12-4
D: .

CDR3: CASSESLAGVGKTQYF
DNA: TGCGCCAGCAGTGAGTCTCTAGCGGGAGTCGGAAAGACCCAGTACTTC
J: TRBJ2-5
size: few
V: TRBV10-1
D: TRBD2

CDR3: CASSLTGEVTEAFF
DNA: TGTGCCAGCAGCTTGACAGGGGAAGTCACTGAAGCTTTCTTT
J: TRBJ1-1
size: many
V: TRBV7-9
D: TRBD1

CDR3: CASRLQGAHGYTF
DNA: TGTGCCAGCAGGCTCCAGGGGGCCCATGGCTACACCTTC
J: TRBJ1-2
size: many
V: TRBV6-6
D: TRBD1

CDR3: CASSPPGRFYNEQFF
DNA: TGTGCCAGCAGTCCACCGGGACGTTTCTACAATGAGCAGTTCTTC
J: TRBJ2-1
size: .
V: TRBV12-3/TRBV12-4
D: .

CDR3: CASSLGGQGGNEQFF
DNA: TGTGCCAGCAGCTTGGGGGGACAGGGTGGCAATGAGCAGTTCTTC
J: TRBJ2-1
size: many
V: TRBV5-6
D: TRBD1

CDR3: CASSLRLQEQFF
DNA: TGCGCCAGCAGCTTGCGTCTGCAAGAGCAGTTCTTC
J: TRBJ2-1
size: medium-sized
V: TRBV5-1
D: .